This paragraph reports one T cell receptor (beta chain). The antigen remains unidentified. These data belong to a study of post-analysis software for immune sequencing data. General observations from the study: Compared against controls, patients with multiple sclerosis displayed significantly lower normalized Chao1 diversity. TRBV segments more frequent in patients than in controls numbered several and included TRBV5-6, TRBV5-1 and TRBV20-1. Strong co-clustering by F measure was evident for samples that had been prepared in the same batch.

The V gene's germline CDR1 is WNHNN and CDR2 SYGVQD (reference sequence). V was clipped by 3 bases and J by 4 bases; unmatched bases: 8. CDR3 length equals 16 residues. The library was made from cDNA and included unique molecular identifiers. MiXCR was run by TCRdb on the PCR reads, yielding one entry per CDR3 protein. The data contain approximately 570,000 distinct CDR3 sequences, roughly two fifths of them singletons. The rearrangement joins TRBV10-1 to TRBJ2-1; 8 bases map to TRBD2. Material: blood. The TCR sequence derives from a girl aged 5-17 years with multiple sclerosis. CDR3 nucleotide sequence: TGCGCCAGCAGTGATCGTGGGTCGGGGGGGTACAATGAGCAGTTCTTC. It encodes CASSDRGSGGYNEQFF.